These T cell receptor beta chains were read from a single sample in a study of blood T cell repertoires in COVID-19. Profiling relied on immunoSEQ multiplex PCR, and the TCRdb table lists in-frame clones only, not all of them. This table has tens of thousands of clones, 70% to 90% appearing once. Sequencing was carried out using peripheral blood. All receptors come from a man aged 50 to 60 with acute or convalescent COVID-19. CDR3s include the opening cysteine and the closing phenylalanine or tryptophan. The D gene is left open where the match is weak. Clone size appears in some rows only: once, few, many, or a class for an expanded clone.

j_call,clone_size,v_call,d_call,cdr3_nt,cdr3_aa
TRBJ2-1,NA,TRBV7-3,NA,TGTGCCAGCAGCTTAACCGCTACCTACAATGAGCAGTTCTTC,CASSLTATYNEQFF
TRBJ1-2,NA,TRBV7-2,NA,TGTGCCAGCAGCTTAGCGCCAGAATACAACTATGGCTACACCTTC,CASSLAPEYNYGYTF
TRBJ1-2,NA,TRBV27,TRBD1,TGTGCCAGCAGCCCCCACGGACAGGGAACGGGCTACACCTTC,CASSPHGQGTGYTF
TRBJ2-5,once,TRBV24-1,TRBD2,TGTGCCACCAGTGACGGACTAGCGGGAGGGCCGAATTACCAAGAGACCCAGTACTTC,CATSDGLAGGPNYQETQYF
TRBJ2-7,NA,TRBV2,TRBD2,TGTGCCAGCAGTGGTAGCGGGGACGAGCAGTACTTC,CASSGSGDEQYF
TRBJ2-1,NA,TRBV5-1,TRBD2,TGCGCCAGCAGCTTGGCCGGACTAGCGGGAGGCAATGAGCAGTTCTTC,CASSLAGLAGGNEQFF
TRBJ2-7,NA,TRBV3-1/TRBV3-2,NA,TGTGCCAGCAGCCAAGTCAGGGATGAGGTCGAGCAGTACTTC,CASSQVRDEVEQYF
TRBJ1-2,NA,TRBV7-8,NA,TGTGCCAGCAGCTTCAGTGGAGACTATGGCTACACCTTC,CASSFSGDYGYTF
TRBJ1-1,NA,TRBV3-1/TRBV3-2,NA,TGTGCCAGCAGCCAATCCGACAGGAGCACTGAAGCTTTCTTT,CASSQSDRSTEAFF
TRBJ1-6,NA,TRBV6-5,TRBD1,TGTGCCAGCAACAGGGGGAATTCACCCCTCCACTTT,CASNRGNSPLHF
TRBJ2-1,NA,TRBV18,NA,TGTGCCAGCTCGTCTCTAGGGAGCTCCTACAATGAGCAGTTCTTC,CASSSLGSSYNEQFF
TRBJ2-3,NA,TRBV7-9,TRBD1,TGTGCCAGCAGCTTAGGGACAGGGAGCACAGATACGCAGTATTTT,CASSLGTGSTDTQYF
TRBJ1-4,NA,TRBV2,NA,TGTGCCAGCCTAAAAATAACTAATGAAAAACTGTTTTTT,CASLKITNEKLFF
TRBJ1-1,NA,TRBV3-1/TRBV3-2,TRBD1,TGTGCCAGCAGCCAACAGGACAGGGGACAGGCTTTCTTT,CASSQQDRGQAFF
TRBJ1-2,once,TRBV11-1,NA,TGTGCCAGCAACCCACAGGGAAGTGTTGACAATGGCTACACCTTC,CASNPQGSVDNGYTF
TRBJ2-5,NA,TRBV30,NA,TGTGCCTGGAGCTTGGCCTCCGAGACCCAGTACTTC,CAWSLASETQYF
TRBJ1-1,NA,TRBV2,TRBD1,TGTGCCAGCAGTGAGAGGGGGCGCGGGATGAACACTGAAGCTTTCTTT,CASSERGRGMNTEAFF
TRBJ1-2,NA,TRBV10-2,TRBD1,TGCGCCAGCAGTGAGTCGACAGGGGTCGGCTACACCTTC,CASSESTGVGYTF
TRBJ1-1,few,TRBV19,NA,TGTGCCAGTAGTTATGGCCAAGAGGTCACTGAAGCTTTCTTT,CASSYGQEVTEAFF
TRBJ2-7,once,TRBV6-6,TRBD1,TGTGCCAGCAGAGGGACAGGGCTAAGCTACGAGCAGTACTTC,CASRGTGLSYEQYF
TRBJ2-7,NA,TRBV7-2,TRBD2,TGTGCCAGCAGCAGTAGCGGGGCCTACGAGCAGTACTTC,CASSSSGAYEQYF
TRBJ2-5,NA,TRBV28,NA,TGTGCCAGCAGTTTTCCCGGGGAAGAGACCCAGTACTTC,CASSFPGEETQYF
TRBJ2-5,NA,TRBV11-2,NA,TGTGCCAGCAGCTTTTTTCCCAGGGGGGAAGAGACCCAGTACTTC,CASSFFPRGEETQYF
TRBJ1-4,NA,TRBV6-5,NA,TGTGCCAGCAGTTACACCGTAGAAGAAAAACTGTTTTTT,CASSYTVEEKLFF
TRBJ1-1,few,TRBV27,NA,TGTGCCAGCAGTGAGTCCGCGGGTCGGACTGAAGCTTTCTTT,CASSESAGRTEAFF
TRBJ2-5,once,TRBV7-9,NA,TGTGCCAGCAGCTTACCGGGTTTGGAGACCCAGTACTTC,CASSLPGLETQYF
TRBJ2-7,NA,TRBV10-3,TRBD1,TGTGCCATCAGTGAGAACCGGGACAGGGAAGAGCAGTACTTC,CAISENRDREEQYF
TRBJ2-7,few,TRBV6-6,TRBD1,TGTGCCAGCAGCTCCGACAGGGGAGGTTACGAGCAGTACTTC,CASSSDRGGYEQYF
TRBJ2-7,NA,TRBV5-1,TRBD1,TGCGCCAGCAGCTTTGGTGGGACAGGGTCTCACGAGCAGTACTTC,CASSFGGTGSHEQYF
TRBJ2-5,NA,TRBV3-1/TRBV3-2,TRBD2,TGTGCCAGCAGCCAAGGACTAGCGGGCCAAGAGACCCAGTACTTC,CASSQGLAGQETQYF
TRBJ2-7,once,TRBV18,TRBD2,TGTGCCAGCTCACCGGCGTCCGGGGGGTCCTACGAGCAGTACTTC,CASSPASGGSYEQYF
TRBJ2-5,NA,TRBV4-1,TRBD1,TGCGCCAGCAGCCAGGACAGGGGAGAGACCCAGTACTTC,CASSQDRGETQYF
TRBJ2-6,once,TRBV29-1,NA,TGCAGCGTTGATAGGAGCAGTGGGGCCAACGTCCTGACTTTC,CSVDRSSGANVLTF
TRBJ1-3,NA,TRBV7-2,NA,TGTGCCAGCAGCTTATCCTTGACAAGTGGCACCATATATTTT,CASSLSLTSGTIYF
TRBJ2-5,NA,TRBV24-1,NA,TGTGCCACCAGTGATAATCAGGGGTTGGGGGAGACCCAGTACTTC,CATSDNQGLGETQYF
TRBJ1-6,once,TRBV28,NA,TGTGCCAGCACGGTGACAAATTCACCCCTCCACTTT,CASTVTNSPLHF
TRBJ2-1,NA,TRBV28,TRBD1,TGTGCCAGCTCCGACAGGGGGGAGCGGTCCTACAATGAGCAGTTCTTC,CASSDRGERSYNEQFF
TRBJ1-1,NA,TRBV6-5,NA,TGTGCCAGCAGTTACCAGGGACTTCGAGGCGGGACTGAAGCTTTCTTT,CASSYQGLRGGTEAFF
TRBJ2-3,NA,TRBV18,TRBD2,TGTGCCAGCTCACCAGGGACTAGCGGCCCCGGAGCCACAGATACGCAGTATTTT,CASSPGTSGPGATDTQYF
TRBJ2-5,once,TRBV5-8,TRBD2,TGTGCCAGCAGCTTGGGGACTAGCGGGGAACAAGAGACCCAGTACTTC,CASSLGTSGEQETQYF
TRBJ1-2,NA,TRBV5-1,NA,TGCGCCAGCAGCTTGGAGGGGCACCTTAACTATGGCTACACCTTC,CASSLEGHLNYGYTF
TRBJ1-1,NA,TRBV3-1/TRBV3-2,NA,TGTGCCAGCAGCCACAGGGGATTCGGGGACACTGAAGCTTTCTTT,CASSHRGFGDTEAFF
TRBJ2-2,few,TRBV3-1/TRBV3-2,TRBD2,TGTGCCAGCTGGAGCGGGGCGAACACCGGGGAGCTGTTTTTT,CASWSGANTGELFF
TRBJ2-1,NA,TRBV24-1,NA,TGTGCCACCAGTGATTTCTTGGGGAGCTCCTACAATGAGCAGTTCTTC,CATSDFLGSSYNEQFF
TRBJ1-4,NA,TRBV6-5,NA,TGTGCCAGCAGCCAAGGGGCGACTAATGAAAAACTGTTTTTT,CASSQGATNEKLFF
TRBJ2-1,NA,TRBV27,TRBD2,TGTGCCAGCAGTTTATCGACTAGCGGGATCCCCCACAATGAGCAGTTCTTC,CASSLSTSGIPHNEQFF
TRBJ1-6,NA,TRBV11-2,TRBD1,TGTGCCAGCAGCCCCAACGACAGGGGAAAGAGCTCCTATAATTCACCCCTCCACTTT,CASSPNDRGKSSYNSPLHF
TRBJ1-1,NA,TRBV28,TRBD1,TGTGCCAGCAGCAAAGGGACAGCGAACACTGAAGCTTTCTTT,CASSKGTANTEAFF
TRBJ2-4,NA,TRBV19,TRBD2,TGTGCCAGTAGTACCGCGGGGGGCCAACAGTACTTC,CASSTAGGQQYF
TRBJ2-7,NA,TRBV28,TRBD2,TGTGCCAGCAGTTTATCGGGGCGGCTAGCGGGAGGAGAGCAGTACTTC,CASSLSGRLAGGEQYF
TRBJ2-3,once,TRBV5-1,NA,TGCGCCAGCAGCTCCAAAGGGCAGGGGGGAACAGATACGCAGTATTTT,CASSSKGQGGTDTQYF
TRBJ1-4,NA,TRBV10-3,NA,TGTGCCATCAGTGCCAGGGTTGATGAAAAACTGTTTTTT,CAISARVDEKLFF
TRBJ1-5,NA,TRBV30,NA,TGTGCCTGGAGCGGGGGGGGAGATCAGCCCCAGCATTTT,CAWSGGGDQPQHF
TRBJ1-2,NA,TRBV5-6,NA,TGTGCCAGCAGCTTGGCCAACGGGAACGGCTACACCTTC,CASSLANGNGYTF